This T cell receptor (beta chain) originates from a study of T cell changes during pregnancy in multiple sclerosis (dated by TCRdb to between 2017 and 2020). Turning to the overall study: In women with multiple sclerosis, the researchers looked at how the T cell repertoire shifted as pregnancy progressed.

Worth noting for this clone: Its binding antigen is unknown. Within one base of it there is no much larger clone, and no base qualities were kept.

Library preparation used the immunoSEQ multiplex PCR assay. TCRdb limited this immuneACCESS table to in-frame rearrangements with V and J called. A share of clones is missing; checked studies link under half to unresolved V genes, and the rest is unexplained. In all, the sample holds roughly 52,000 clones, and approximately 90% of those were seen once. Just under 0.6% of the sample is taken by the ten largest. This TCR derives from a female donor with multiple sclerosis, enrolled in a pregnancy study. The sample consisted of CD4+ T cells from peripheral blood mononuclear cells, taken in the first trimester of pregnancy.

The CDR3 in this case is CASSSPGTNYGYTF. The nucleotide sequence reads as follows: TGTGCCAGCAGCTCACCAGGGACTAACTATGGCTACACCTTC. The chain is encoded by TRBV28 joined to TRBJ1-2; perhaps TRBD1 is the D gene, with 5 bases matching. Deletion took 6 bases off V and 0 bases off J, with a span of 11 bases between the germline ends. Measured from the cysteine to the phenylalanine, the CDR3 is 14 residues long. Just CDR3 DNA is preserved here, 42 bases in frame from base 1. The germline V gene specifies MDHEN as CDR1 and SYDVKM as CDR2.